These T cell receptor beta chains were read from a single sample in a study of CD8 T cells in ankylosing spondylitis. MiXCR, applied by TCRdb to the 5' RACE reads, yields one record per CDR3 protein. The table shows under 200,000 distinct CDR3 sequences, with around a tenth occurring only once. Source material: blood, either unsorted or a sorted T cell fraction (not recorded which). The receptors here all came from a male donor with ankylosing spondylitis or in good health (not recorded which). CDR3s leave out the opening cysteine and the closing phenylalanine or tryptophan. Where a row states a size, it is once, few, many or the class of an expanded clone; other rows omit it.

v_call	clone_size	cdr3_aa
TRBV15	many	ATSRDFGTRLGNTIY
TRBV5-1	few	ASSFSPGQEGMNTEAF
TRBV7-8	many	ASSLARAGYGYT
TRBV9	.	ASSVEGTGEPQH
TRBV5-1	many	ASSEGGSFYEQY
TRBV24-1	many	ATSGEQTSYNEQF
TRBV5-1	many	ASSQLLNTEAF
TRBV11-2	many	ASSLLGRTSGGAGELF
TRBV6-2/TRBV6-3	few	ASSYSRIRANTGELF
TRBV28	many	ASSPIDRDSYGYT
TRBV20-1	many	SAKLAGHQETQY
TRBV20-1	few	SASSPGTQY
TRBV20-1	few	SASWNNEQF
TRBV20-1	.	SAPDKSNQPQH
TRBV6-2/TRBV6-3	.	ASRIDSALGTQY
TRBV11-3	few	ASSLGGETDYDKQY
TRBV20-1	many	SALTGARETQY
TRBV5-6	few	ASSLRGVWTQY
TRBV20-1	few	SASKASSETQY
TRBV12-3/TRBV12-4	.	ASLAGGSRYVQY
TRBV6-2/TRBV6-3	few	ASSYGQTNQPQH
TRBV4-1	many	ASSQETSGPSDTQY
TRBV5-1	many	ASSVTGAVGTEAF
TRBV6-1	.	ASRGGENYGYT
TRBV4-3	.	ASSQDIGTGGETQY
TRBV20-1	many	SAIRSDNEQF
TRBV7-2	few	ASSLEGSYTSEQF
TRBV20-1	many	SANAGGGNTEAF
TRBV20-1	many	SARVPGVLTDTQY
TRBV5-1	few	ASSFFSGTGTTYEQY
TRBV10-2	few	ASLTGLAKSTDTQY
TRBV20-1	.	SATRDRSSYNSPLH
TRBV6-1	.	ASSPIQGSTSGNTIY
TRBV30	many	AWSGAGPINEQF
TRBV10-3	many	AIRGTSEAGELF
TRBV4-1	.	ASSREAGLLDSYEQY
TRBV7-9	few	ASSLARDYEQY
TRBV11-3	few	ASSLLGVQETQY
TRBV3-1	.	ASSQESPLPDAQY
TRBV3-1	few	ASSRPGQSNTEAF
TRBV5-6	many	ASRLGARVDYGYT
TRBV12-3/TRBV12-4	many	ASSWGGQGILNTEAF
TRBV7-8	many	ASSALNRDLAKNIQY
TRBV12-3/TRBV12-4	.	ASSSSRAQTGSGANVLT
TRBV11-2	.	ASSLGGQIQETQY
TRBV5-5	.	ASSLQGWDGYT
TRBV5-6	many	ASSLGTGGNIQY
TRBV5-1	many	ASSPWTEAYEQY
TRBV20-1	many	SAGDRGGLEQF
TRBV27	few	ASTRAGGTYEQY